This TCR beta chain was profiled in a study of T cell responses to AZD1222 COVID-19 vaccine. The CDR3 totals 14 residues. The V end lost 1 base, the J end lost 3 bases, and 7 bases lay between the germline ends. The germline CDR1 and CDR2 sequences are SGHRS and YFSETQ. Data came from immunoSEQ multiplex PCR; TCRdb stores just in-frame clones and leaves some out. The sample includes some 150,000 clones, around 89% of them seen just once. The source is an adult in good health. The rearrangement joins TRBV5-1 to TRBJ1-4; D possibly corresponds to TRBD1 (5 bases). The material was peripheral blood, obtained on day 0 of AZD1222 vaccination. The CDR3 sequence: CASSLQGSNEKLFF. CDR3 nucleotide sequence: TGCGCCAGCAGCTTGCAGGGTTCTAATGAAAAACTGTTTTTT.